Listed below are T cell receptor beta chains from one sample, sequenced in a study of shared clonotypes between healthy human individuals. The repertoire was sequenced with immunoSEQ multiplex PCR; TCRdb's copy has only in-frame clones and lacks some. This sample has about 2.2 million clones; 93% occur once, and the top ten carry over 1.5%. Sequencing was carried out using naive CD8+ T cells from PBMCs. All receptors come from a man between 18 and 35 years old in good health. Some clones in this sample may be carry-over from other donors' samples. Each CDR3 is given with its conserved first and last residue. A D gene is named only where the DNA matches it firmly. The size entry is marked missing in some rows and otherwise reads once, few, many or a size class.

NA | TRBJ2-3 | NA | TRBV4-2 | CASSQLPPTSGADTQYF | TGTGCCAGCAGCCAACTTCCCCCCACCAGCGGAGCAGATACGCAGTATTTT
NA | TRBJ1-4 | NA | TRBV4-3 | CASSPGRTLDEKLFF | TGCGCCAGCAGCCCGGGACGGACCTTGGATGAAAAACTGTTTTTT
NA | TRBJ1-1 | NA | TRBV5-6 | CASSSIFYTEAFF | TGTGCCAGCAGCTCGATCTTCTACACTGAAGCTTTCTTT
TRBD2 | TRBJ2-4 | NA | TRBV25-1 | CASSHGTSGIAKNIQYF | TGTGCCAGCAGTCACGGGACTAGCGGGATAGCCAAAAACATTCAGTACTTC
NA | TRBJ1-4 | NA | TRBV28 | CASRDGLGFTDEKLFF | TGTGCCAGCAGAGATGGACTGGGCTTTACGGATGAAAAACTGTTTTTT
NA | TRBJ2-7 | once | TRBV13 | CASSLTGRNSYEQYF | TGTGCCAGCAGCTTAACAGGGCGAAACTCCTACGAGCAGTACTTC
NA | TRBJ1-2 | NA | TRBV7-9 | CASSWSTENYGYTF | TGTGCCAGCAGTTGGTCGACAGAAAACTATGGCTACACCTTC
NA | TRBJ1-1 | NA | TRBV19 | CASSISAPLVNTEAFF | TGTGCCAGTAGTATCTCGGCACCGTTGGTGAACACTGAAGCTTTCTTT
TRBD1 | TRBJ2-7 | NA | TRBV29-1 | CSVETGGVYYEQYF | TGCAGCGTTGAGACAGGGGGAGTGTACTACGAGCAGTACTTC
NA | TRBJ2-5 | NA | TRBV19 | CASSIVGLSGETQYF | TGTGCCAGTAGTATAGTAGGCCTAAGCGGAGAGACCCAGTACTTC
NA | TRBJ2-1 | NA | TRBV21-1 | CASSKAQSNFGGPYNEQFF | TGTGCCAGCAGCAAAGCGCAGTCTAATTTCGGGGGTCCCTACAATGAGCAGTTCTTC
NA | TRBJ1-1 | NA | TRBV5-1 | CASSPGSSGLDEAFF | TGCGCCAGCAGCCCCGGAAGCTCGGGGCTTGATGAAGCTTTCTTT
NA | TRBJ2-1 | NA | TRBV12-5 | CASGRGVSYNEQFF | TGTGCTAGTGGGAGGGGAGTCTCCTACAATGAGCAGTTCTTC
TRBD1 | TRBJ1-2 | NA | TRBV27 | CASSLLPGTGVNYGYTF | TGTGCCAGCAGTCTACTCCCCGGGACAGGGGTTAACTATGGCTACACCTTC
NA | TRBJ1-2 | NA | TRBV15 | CATSEYAGNPSGGYTF | TGTGCCACCAGCGAATACGCCGGGAATCCTAGTGGGGGCTACACCTTC
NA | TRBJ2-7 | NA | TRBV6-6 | CASTHPHSYYEQYF | TGTGCCAGCACCCACCCCCATTCGTACTACGAGCAGTACTTC
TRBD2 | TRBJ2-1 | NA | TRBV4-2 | CASSQDPSGISYNEQFF | TGTGCCAGCAGCCAAGATCCTAGCGGGATTTCTTACAATGAGCAGTTCTTC
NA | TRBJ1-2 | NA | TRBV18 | CASSPPVADRGYTF | TGTGCCAGCTCACCACCAGTAGCAGATCGGGGCTACACCTTC
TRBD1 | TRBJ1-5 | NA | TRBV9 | CASSVEGGGEPQHF | TGTGCCAGCAGCGTAGAAGGGGGCGGAGAGCCCCAGCATTTT
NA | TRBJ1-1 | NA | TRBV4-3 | CASSLTRHPSIPQNTEAFF | TGCGCCAGCAGCCTCACCAGACACCCTTCCATACCCCAGAACACTGAAGCTTTCTTT